A single sample is the source of the 4 T cell receptor beta chains below, sequenced in a study of cytomegalovirus exposure and HLA in healthy donors. The study ran its PCR with 60 Vbeta and 13 Jbeta primers. Sequenced by immunoSEQ multiplex PCR; TCRdb stores in-frame clones only, minus some. The sample carries over 95,000 clones, about 78% recorded once. Sequenced: PBMCs. These receptors originate from a woman in her 30s in good health and CMV-seropositive.

The J gene is TRBJ2-7, the V gene TRBV21-1; the D call of TRBD1 is as the table states it, not checked on the DNA. TRBV21-1 is a known pseudogene. The CDR3 sequence is 12 residues long. The CDR3 loop reads CGNRGLSFEQYF. CDR3 coding DNA: TGTGGGAACAGGGGGCTGTCCTTCGAGCAGTACTTC.

The chain employs TRBV25-1 and TRBJ1-2; 12 bases line up with TRBD1. The CDR3 extends over 17 amino acids. The germline CDR1 and CDR2 sequences are MGHDK and SYGVNS. The V segment lost 2 bases and the J segment 6 bases; nucleotides outside the gene matches: 10. The CDR3 spells CASSEPGTGGPRDGYTF. CDR3 nucleotide sequence: TGTGCCAGCAGTGAACCCGGGACAGGGGGCCCTCGAGATGGCTACACCTTC.

The chain carries TRBV15 and TRBJ2-1; TRBD1 agrees at 8 bases. The length of the CDR3 is 20 residues. The ends lost 0 bases at V and 6 bases at J; junction bases unmatched: 19. Germline V gives CDR1 LNHNV, CDR2 YYDKDF (reference sequence). The DNA of the CDR3 is TGTGCCACCAGCAGAGATCCCCTGTTGGCTCCGGACAGGGTGTCCAATGAGCAGTTCTTC. Its protein is CATSRDPLLAPDRVSNEQFF.

This chain uses TRBV18 with TRBJ2-1, with TRBD2 identical over 9 bases. Germline CDR1 KGHSH, CDR2 LQKENI. V trimming: 3 bases; J trimming: 2 bases; junction bases outside the gene matches: 5. There are 16 residues in the CDR3. The CDR3 DNA is TGTGCCAGCTCACCGACCAGCGGGGGGCCCTACAATGAGCAGTTCTTC. Its translation is CASSPTSGGPYNEQFF.